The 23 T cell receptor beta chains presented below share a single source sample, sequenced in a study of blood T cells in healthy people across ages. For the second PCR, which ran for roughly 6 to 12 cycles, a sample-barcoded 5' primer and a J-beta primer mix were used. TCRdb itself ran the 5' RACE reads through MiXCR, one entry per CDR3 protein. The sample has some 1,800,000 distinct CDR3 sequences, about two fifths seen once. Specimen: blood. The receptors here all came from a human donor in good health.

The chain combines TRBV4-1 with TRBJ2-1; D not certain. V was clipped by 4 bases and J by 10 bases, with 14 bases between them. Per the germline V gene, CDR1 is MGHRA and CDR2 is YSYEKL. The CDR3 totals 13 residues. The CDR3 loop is CASSRTDRHEQFF. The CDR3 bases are TGCGCCAGCAGCCGGACGGACCGACACGAGCAGTTCTTC.

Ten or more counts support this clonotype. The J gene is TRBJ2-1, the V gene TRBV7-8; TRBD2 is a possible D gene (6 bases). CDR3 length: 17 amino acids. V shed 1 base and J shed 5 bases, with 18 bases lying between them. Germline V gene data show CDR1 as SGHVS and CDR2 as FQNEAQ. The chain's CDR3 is CASSLVGGGSRDNEQFF. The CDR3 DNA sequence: TGTGCCAGCAGCTTAGTGGGGGGTGGATCCCGCGACAATGAGCAGTTCTTC.

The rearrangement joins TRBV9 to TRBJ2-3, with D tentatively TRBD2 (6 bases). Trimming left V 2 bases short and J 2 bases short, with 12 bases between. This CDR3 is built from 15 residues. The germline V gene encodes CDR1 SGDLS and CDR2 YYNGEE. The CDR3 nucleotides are TGTGCCAGCAGCGTCGGACTAAAGCTCACAGATACGCAGTATTTT. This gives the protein CASSVGLKLTDTQYF.

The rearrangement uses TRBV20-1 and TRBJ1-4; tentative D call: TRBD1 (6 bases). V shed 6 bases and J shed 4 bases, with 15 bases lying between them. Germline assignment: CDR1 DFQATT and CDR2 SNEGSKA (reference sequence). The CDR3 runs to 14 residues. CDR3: CSARNRVLNEKLFF. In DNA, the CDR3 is TGCAGTGCGAGAAACAGGGTCCTTAATGAAAAACTGTTTTTT.

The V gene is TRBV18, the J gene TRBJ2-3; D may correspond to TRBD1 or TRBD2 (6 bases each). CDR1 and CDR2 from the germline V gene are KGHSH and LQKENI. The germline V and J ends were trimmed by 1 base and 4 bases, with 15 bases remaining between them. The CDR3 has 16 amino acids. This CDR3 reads CASSPLRGRESDTQYF. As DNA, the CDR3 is TGTGCCAGCTCACCACTCAGGGGCCGGGAGTCAGATACGCAGTATTTT.

CDR3 in DNA: TGTGCCAGCAGAGGACAGGGGTCCCAAGAGACCCAGTACTTC. Encoded protein: CASRGQGSQETQYF. V is TRBV2 and J is TRBJ2-5, with 9 nucleotides matching TRBD1. The ends lost 6 bases at V and 1 base at J; junction bases unmatched: 3. The length of the CDR3 is 14 residues. Germline V gene sequence: CDR1 SNHLY, CDR2 FYNNEI.

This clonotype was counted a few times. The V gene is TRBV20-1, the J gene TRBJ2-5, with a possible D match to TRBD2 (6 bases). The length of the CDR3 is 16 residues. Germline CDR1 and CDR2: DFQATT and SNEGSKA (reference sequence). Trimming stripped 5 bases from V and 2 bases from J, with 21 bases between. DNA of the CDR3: TGCAGTGCTGACTACATTGCCGGGAGTGCACAAGAGACCCAGTACTTC. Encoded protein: CSADYIAGSAQETQYF.

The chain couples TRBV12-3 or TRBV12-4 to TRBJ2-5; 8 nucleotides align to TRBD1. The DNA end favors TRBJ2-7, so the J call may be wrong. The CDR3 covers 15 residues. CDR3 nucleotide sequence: TGTGCCAGCAGCTCCTACGGACAGGGTCGTTTCGAGCAGTACTTC. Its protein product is CASSSYGQGRFEQYF.

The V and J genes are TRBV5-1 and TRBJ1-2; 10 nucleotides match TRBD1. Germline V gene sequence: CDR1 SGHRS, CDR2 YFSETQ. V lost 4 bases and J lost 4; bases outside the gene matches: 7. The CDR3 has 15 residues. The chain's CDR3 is CASSPAGTGVYGYTF. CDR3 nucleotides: TGCGCCAGCAGCCCTGCCGGGACAGGGGTCTATGGCTACACCTTC. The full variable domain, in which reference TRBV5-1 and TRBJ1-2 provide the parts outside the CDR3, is KAGVTQTPRYLIKTRGQQVTLSCSPISGHRSVSWYQQTPGQGLQFLFEYFSETQRNKGNFPGRFSGRQFSNSRSEMNVSTLELGDSALYLCASSPAGTGVYGYTFGSGTRLTVV.

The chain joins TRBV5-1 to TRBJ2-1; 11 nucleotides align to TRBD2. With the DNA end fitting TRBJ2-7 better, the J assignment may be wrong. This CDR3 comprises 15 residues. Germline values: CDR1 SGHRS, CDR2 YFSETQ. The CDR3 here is CASSLDSGTSGEQYF. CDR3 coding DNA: TGCGCCAGCAGCTTGGATTCGGGGACTAGCGGCGAGCAGTACTTC.

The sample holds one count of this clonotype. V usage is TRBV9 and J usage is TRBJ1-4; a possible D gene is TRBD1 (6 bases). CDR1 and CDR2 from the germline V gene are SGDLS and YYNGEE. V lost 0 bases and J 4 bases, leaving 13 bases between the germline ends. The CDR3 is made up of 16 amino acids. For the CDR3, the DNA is TGTGCCAGCAGCGTAGAAGGGGGACCGATTAATGAAAAACTGTTTTTT. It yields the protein CASSVEGGPINEKLFF.

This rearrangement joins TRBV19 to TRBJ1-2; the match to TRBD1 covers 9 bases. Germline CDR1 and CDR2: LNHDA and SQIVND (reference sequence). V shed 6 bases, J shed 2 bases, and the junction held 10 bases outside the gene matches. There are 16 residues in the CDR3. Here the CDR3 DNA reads TGTGCCAGTAGCACATCCGGGACAGGGATCAACTATGGCTACACCTTC. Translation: CASSTSGTGINYGYTF.

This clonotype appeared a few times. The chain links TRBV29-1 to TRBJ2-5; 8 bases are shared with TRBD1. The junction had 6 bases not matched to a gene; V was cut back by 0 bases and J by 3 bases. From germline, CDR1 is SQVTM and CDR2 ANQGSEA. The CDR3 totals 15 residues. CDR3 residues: CSVEDLGQDKETQYF. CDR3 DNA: TGCAGCGTTGAAGATCTGGGACAGGACAAAGAGACCCAGTACTTC.

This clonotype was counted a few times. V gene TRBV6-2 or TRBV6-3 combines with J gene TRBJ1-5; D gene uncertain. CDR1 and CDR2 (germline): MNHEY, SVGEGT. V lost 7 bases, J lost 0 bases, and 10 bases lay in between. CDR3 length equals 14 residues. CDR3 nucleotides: TGTGCCAGCACCGGAGTTTATAGCAATCAGCCCCAGCATTTT. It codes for CASTGVYSNQPQHF.

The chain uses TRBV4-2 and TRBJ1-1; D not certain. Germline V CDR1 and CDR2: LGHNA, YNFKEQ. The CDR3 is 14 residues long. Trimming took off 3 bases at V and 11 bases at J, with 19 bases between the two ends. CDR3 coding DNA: TGTGCCAGCAGCCACCCACGGGCCCCCGGGGAGGCTTTCTTT. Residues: CASSHPRAPGEAFF.

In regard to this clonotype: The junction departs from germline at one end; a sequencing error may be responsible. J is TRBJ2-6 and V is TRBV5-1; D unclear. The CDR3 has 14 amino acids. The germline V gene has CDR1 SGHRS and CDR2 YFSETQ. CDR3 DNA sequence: TGCGTCAGCAGCCCACTTTCTGGGGCCAACGTCCTGACTTTC. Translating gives CVSSPLSGANVLTF.

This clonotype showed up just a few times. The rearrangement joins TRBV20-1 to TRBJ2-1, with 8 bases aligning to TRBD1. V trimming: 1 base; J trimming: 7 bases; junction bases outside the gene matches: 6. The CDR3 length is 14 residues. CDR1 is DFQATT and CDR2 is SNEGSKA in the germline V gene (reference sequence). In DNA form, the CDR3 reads TGCAGTGCTAGAGCAGGGGGCGTGCGGAATGAGCAGTTCTTC. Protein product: CSARAGGVRNEQFF.

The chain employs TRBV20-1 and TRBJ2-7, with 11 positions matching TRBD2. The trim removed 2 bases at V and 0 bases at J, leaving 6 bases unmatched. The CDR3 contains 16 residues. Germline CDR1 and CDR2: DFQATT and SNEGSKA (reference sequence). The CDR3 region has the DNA TGCAGTGCTAGATTGGGACTAGCGGTGAACTCCTACGAGCAGTACTTC. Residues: CSARLGLAVNSYEQYF.

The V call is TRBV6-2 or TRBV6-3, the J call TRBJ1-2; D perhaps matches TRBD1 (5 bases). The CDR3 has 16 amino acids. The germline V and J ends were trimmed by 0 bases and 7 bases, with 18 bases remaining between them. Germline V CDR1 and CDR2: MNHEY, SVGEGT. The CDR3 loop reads CASSYSSGGTNLGYTF. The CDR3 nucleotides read TGTGCCAGCAGTTACTCGTCCGGGGGAACCAATCTTGGCTACACCTTC.

The DNA of the CDR3 is TGTGCCAGCAGCTTAGGTGGCAGGGAGTTAGGTGGCTACACCTTC. It translates to CASSLGGRELGGYTF. V and J are TRBV7-2 and TRBJ1-2; perhaps TRBD1 as D (5 bases). This CDR3 contains 15 residues. Looked up from germline, CDR1 is SGHTA and CDR2 is FQGNSA. Between the trimmed V and J ends, which lost 1 base and 7 bases, there was a span of 16 bases.

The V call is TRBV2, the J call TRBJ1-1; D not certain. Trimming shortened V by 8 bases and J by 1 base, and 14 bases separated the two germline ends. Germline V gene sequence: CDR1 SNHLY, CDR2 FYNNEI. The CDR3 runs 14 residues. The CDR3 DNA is TGTGCCAGCGCGCCTACCCGGGAGAACACTGAAGCTTTCTTT. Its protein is CASAPTRENTEAFF. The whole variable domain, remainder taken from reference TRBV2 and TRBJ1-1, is EPEVTQTPSHQVTQMGQEVILRCVPISNHLYFYWYRQILGQKVEFLVSFYNNEISEKSEIFDDQFSVERPDGSNFTLKIRSTKLEDSAMYFCASAPTRENTEAFFGQGTRLTVV.

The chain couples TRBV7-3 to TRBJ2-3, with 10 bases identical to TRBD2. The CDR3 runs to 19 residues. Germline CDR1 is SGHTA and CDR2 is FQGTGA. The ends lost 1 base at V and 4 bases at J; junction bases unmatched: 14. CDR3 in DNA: TGTGCCAGCAGCTTAAAGACTCGTGTGTCTAGCGGGGGTCCAGATACGCAGTATTTT. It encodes CASSLKTRVSSGGPDTQYF.

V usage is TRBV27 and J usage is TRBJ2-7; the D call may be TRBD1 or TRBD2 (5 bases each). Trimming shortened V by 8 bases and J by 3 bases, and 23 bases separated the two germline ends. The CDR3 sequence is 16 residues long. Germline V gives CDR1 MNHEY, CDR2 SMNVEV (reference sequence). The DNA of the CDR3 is TGTGCCAGCCCCATCACACGACCCGGGGACCACTACGAGCAGTACTTC. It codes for CASPITRPGDHYEQYF.